What follows are 14 T cell receptor beta chains derived from one specimen sequenced in a study of cytomegalovirus exposure and HLA in healthy donors. PCR amplification relied on 60 Vbeta primers (plus 13 Jbeta primers). TCRdb's table, derived via immunoSEQ multiplex PCR, lists solely in-frame clones and lacks some. Of approximately 190,000 clones listed, around 81% were seen once; the top ten hold around 2%. The specimen sequenced was PBMCs. The receptors were gathered from a woman aged 18-30 years in good health and CMV-seropositive.

This chain links TRBV6-1 with TRBJ2-1; TRBD2 aligns across 7 bases. There are 15 residues in the CDR3. V lost 6 bases to trimming and J lost 8 bases; unmatched junction nucleotides: 13. CDR1 is MNHNS, CDR2 SASEGT, per germline. The CDR3 nucleotides read TGTGCCAGCAGCCTAAGGACTAGTATTCCTGATGAGCAGTTCTTC. Amino acid sequence: CASSLRTSIPDEQFF.

This clone was counted a single time. This CDR3 is also generated by other DNA sequences in the sample. The rearrangement links TRBV5-1 to TRBJ1-2; the match to TRBD1 covers 7 bases. This CDR3 has 13 amino acids. Trimming at V came to 0 bases and at J to 7 bases, leaving 3 bases not matched to a gene. Germline loops: CDR1 SGHRS, CDR2 YFSETQ. CDR3 DNA: TGCGCCAGCAGCTTGGGACAGGGAGGTGGCTACACCTTC. Translating gives CASSLGQGGGYTF. The full variable domain, rest sourced from reference TRBV5-1 and TRBJ1-2, is KAGVTQTPRYLIKTRGQQVTLSCSPISGHRSVSWYQQTPGQGLQFLFEYFSETQRNKGNFPGRFSGRQFSNSRSEMNVSTLELGDSALYLCASSLGQGGGYTFGSGTRLTVV.

This clone was counted a few times. The V call is TRBV20-1, the J call TRBJ1-4, with D hard to call. The CDR3 is 11 amino acids. The V and J ends lost 5 bases and 8 bases respectively, with 9 bases between them. Germline V CDR1 and CDR2: DFQATT, SNEGSKA (reference sequence). DNA for the CDR3: TGCAGTGCTCTCGAGGGAGAAAAACTGTTTTTT. Translated: CSALEGEKLFF.

This chain connects TRBV2 to TRBJ2-7; 8 bases line up with TRBD1. CDR1 is SNHLY, CDR2 FYNNEI, per germline. CDR3 length: 20 residues. V lost 3 bases and J lost 1; bases outside the gene matches: 20. The chain's CDR3 is CASSEMEIRGRGVASYEQYF. CDR3 DNA: TGTGCCAGCAGTGAGATGGAGATCAGGGGGCGCGGTGTGGCATCCTACGAGCAGTACTTC.

In DNA, the CDR3 is TGCGCCAGCAGCCGTACAGGGGACAGCAATCAGCCCCAGCATTTT. This encodes CASSRTGDSNQPQHF. This chain joins TRBV4-1 and TRBJ1-5, with 7 positions matching TRBD1. Germline loops: CDR1 MGHRA, CDR2 YSYEKL. The CDR3 sequence is 15 residues long. With V trimmed by 4 bases and J by 1 base, 4 bases remained unmatched.

V gene TRBV7-6 combines with J gene TRBJ1-6; tentative D call: TRBD1 (5 bases). CDR3 size: 13 residues. Per germline, CDR1 SGHVS and CDR2 FNYEAQ. V shed 5 bases and J shed 6 bases, with 8 bases lying between them. The CDR3 region is CASSPGLNSPLHF. The DNA for the CDR3 is TGTGCCAGCAGCCCGGGACTTAATTCACCCCTCCACTTT.

The V call is TRBV12-5, the J call TRBJ2-2; the match to TRBD1 covers 7 bases. Germline values: CDR1 LGHNT, CDR2 FRNRAP. The CDR3 has 13 amino acids. V gave up 5 bases and J gave up 6 bases; unmatched junction bases: 3. The CDR3 bases are TGTGCTAGTGGTGGACAGGTGGCCGGGGAGCTGTTTTTT. Amino acids: CASGGQVAGELFF.

This clone was observed a few times. The V and J genes are TRBV4-1 and TRBJ1-6; D is ambiguous. CDR3 size: 14 residues. Trimming removed 0 bases from V and 7 bases from J, with 7 bases in between. Germline V gene sequence: CDR1 MGHRA, CDR2 YSYEKL. CDR3 sequence (DNA): TGCGCCAGCAGCCAAGATACGGAGAATTCACCCCTCCACTTT. Translated, it gives CASSQDTENSPLHF.

The gene calls are TRBV7-2 and TRBJ1-5; 7 bases are a match to TRBD1. The CDR3 is 14 amino acids. Trimming took 5 bases from V and 6 from J; bases not matched to a gene: 7. The V gene's germline CDR1 is SGHTA and CDR2 FQGNSA. The CDR3 is CASSPQGTGQPQHF. As DNA, the CDR3 is TGTGCCAGCAGCCCACAGGGGACGGGTCAGCCCCAGCATTTT.

The rearrangement uses TRBV28 and TRBJ2-3; 8 nucleotides align to TRBD2. The germline V gene has CDR1 MDHEN and CDR2 SYDVKM. Trimming at V came to 8 bases and at J to 2 bases, leaving 9 bases not matched to a gene. The CDR3 extends over 15 amino acids. The CDR3 sequence is CASFTRGGSTDTQYF. The CDR3 region has the DNA TGTGCCAGCTTCACCCGCGGGGGGTCCACAGATACGCAGTATTTT.

This chain uses TRBV13 with TRBJ2-5; the D gene is possibly TRBD2 (6 bases). The length of the CDR3 is 16 residues. The V end was cut by 5 bases, the J end by 4 bases, with 20 bases between. Germline CDR1 is PRHDT and CDR2 is FYEKMQ (reference sequence). The CDR3 nucleotides read TGTGCCAGCAGCCCGCCATCGACTAGATCGGGAGAGACCCAGTACTTC. It specifies CASSPPSTRSGETQYF.

V gene TRBV30 combines with J gene TRBJ2-5; unclear D gene. CDR3 length: 12 residues. Per germline, CDR1 GTSNPN and CDR2 SVGIG (reference sequence). V was pared by 2 bases and J by 5 bases, with 9 bases between. The CDR3 coding sequence is TGTGCCTGGAGTCAAACCGGGGAGACCCAGTACTTC. Its translation: CAWSQTGETQYF.

The genes are TRBV11-2 and TRBJ2-1, with TRBD2 identical over 8 bases. Germline V lookup: CDR1 SGHAT, CDR2 FQNNGV. The CDR3 consists of 16 residues. The V gene end was trimmed by 3 bases and the J gene end by 1 base; junction bases not matched to a gene: 5. The CDR3 sequence is CASSLRAGDSYNEQFF. DNA of the CDR3: TGTGCCAGCAGCTTGCGAGCGGGGGATTCCTACAATGAGCAGTTCTTC.

The CDR3 nucleotides read TGTGCCAGCAGGCGACAGGGTGGGGATCAGCCCCAGCATTTT. Translation: CASRRQGGDQPQHF. The chain uses TRBV2 and TRBJ1-5; 7 positions match TRBD1. V shed 6 bases, J shed 5 bases, and the junction held 7 bases outside the gene matches. CDR1 is SNHLY, CDR2 FYNNEI, per germline. CDR3 size: 14 residues.